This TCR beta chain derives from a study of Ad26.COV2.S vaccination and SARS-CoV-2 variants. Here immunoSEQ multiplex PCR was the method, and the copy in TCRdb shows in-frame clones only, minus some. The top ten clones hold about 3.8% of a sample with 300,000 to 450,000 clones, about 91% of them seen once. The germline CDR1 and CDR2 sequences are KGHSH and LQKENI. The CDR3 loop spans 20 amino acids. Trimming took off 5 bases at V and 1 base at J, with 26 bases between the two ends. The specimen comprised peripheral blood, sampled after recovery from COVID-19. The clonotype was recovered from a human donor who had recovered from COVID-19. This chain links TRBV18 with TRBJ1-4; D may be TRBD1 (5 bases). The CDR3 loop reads CASSSRDFAGWEQTNEKLFF. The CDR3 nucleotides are TGTGCCAGCTCATCCCGGGACTTCGCCGGTTGGGAGCAAACTAATGAAAAACTGTTTTTT.